Listed below are T cell receptor beta chains from one sample, sequenced in a study of T-cell memory formation after mild COVID-19. A single record per CDR3 protein comes from TCRdb applying MiXCR to the 5' RACE reads. The sample lists approximately 190,000 distinct CDR3 sequences, 18% occurring once. Sequenced material: PBMCs or a T cell subset sorted from them (not recorded which). Every receptor here comes from an adult woman who had mild COVID-19 (a few samples of this study predate the infection). Cell type and time point are not known. The CDR3 runs from the conserved cysteine through the conserved F or W. D genes are given only for firm matches. Not all rows give a size; the values are once, few, many and, for expanded clones, a class.

d_call	j_call	v_call	cdr3_length	clone_size	cdr3_nt	cdr3_aa
TRBD1	TRBJ2-7	TRBV10-3	14	few	TGTGCCATCAGTACGACAGGGGGAACGTACGAGCAGTACTTC	CAISTTGGTYEQYF
TRBD1	TRBJ1-4	TRBV3-1	14	few	TGTGCCAGCAGCCACGGACAGGTTGGGGAAAAACTGTTTTTT	CASSHGQVGEKLFF
NA	TRBJ1-4	TRBV10-3	14	NA	TGTGCCATCAGTGAGATCGCAGGGTCTGAAAAACTGTTTTTT	CAISEIAGSEKLFF
NA	TRBJ2-1	TRBV5-6	15	few	TGTGCCAGCAGCACCCAGGGGACGGCATACAATGAGCAGTTCTTC	CASSTQGTAYNEQFF
NA	TRBJ1-2	TRBV5-1	15	NA	TGCGCCAGCGGCGGGGCATTCGGGGGTGACTATGGCTACACCTTC	CASGGAFGGDYGYTF
TRBD1	TRBJ2-2	TRBV29-1	14	NA	TGCAGCGTCGAGGACAGGCGGAACACCGGGGAGCTGTTTTTT	CSVEDRRNTGELFF
NA	TRBJ2-7	TRBV20-1	14	many	TGCAGTGCTACAACCGGGACGTCGAACTACGAGCAGTACTTC	CSATTGTSNYEQYF
NA	TRBJ1-1	TRBV6-5	11	few	TGTGCCAGCACCAGGGGTACTGAAGCTTTCTTT	CASTRGTEAFF
TRBD2	TRBJ2-1	TRBV5-1	16	NA	TGCGCCAGCAGCCCCCAGACTAGCGGGGGGTTTAATGAGCAGTTCTTC	CASSPQTSGGFNEQFF
TRBD1	TRBJ2-3	TRBV3-1	15	few	TGTGCCAGCGCTTTGACAGGGTCGACGTATGATACGCAGTATTTT	CASALTGSTYDTQYF
NA	TRBJ1-2	TRBV5-6	14	NA	TGTGCCAGCAGTCGAAGACAGCTATCCTATGGCTACACCTTC	CASSRRQLSYGYTF
TRBD1	TRBJ2-3	TRBV2	14	few	TGTGCCAGCAGTCCGGACAGGGGTGCAGATACGCAGTATTTT	CASSPDRGADTQYF
NA	TRBJ2-2	TRBV5-1	15	NA	TGCGCCAGCAGGCCGGGACACCGGGGGACCGGGGAGCTGTTTTTT	CASRPGHRGTGELFF
NA	TRBJ2-3	TRBV18	11	few	TGTGCCAGCTCACCGGGGGATACGCAGTATTTT	CASSPGDTQYF
NA	TRBJ2-6	TRBV7-8	14	few	TGTGCCAGCAGCTTAGTACCTGGGGCCAACGTCCTGACTTTC	CASSLVPGANVLTF
NA	TRBJ1-1	TRBV7-3	14	NA	TGTGCCAGCAGCTTAGAGGGCGCGAGTACTGAAGCTTTCTTT	CASSLEGASTEAFF
TRBD2	TRBJ2-5	TRBV11-2	17	few	TGTGCCAGCAGCTTAGGATTTGGCGCGGGAGCTCAAGAGACCCAGTACTTC	CASSLGFGAGAQETQYF
TRBD2	TRBJ2-3	TRBV4-3	17	few	TGCGCCAGCAGAAAGGAACTAGCGGGAATCCTCGGGGATACGCAGTATTTT	CASRKELAGILGDTQYF
TRBD1	TRBJ1-5	TRBV7-9	14	NA	TGTGCCAGCAGCACCGGGACAGGGGGACAGCCCCAGCATTTT	CASSTGTGGQPQHF
NA	TRBJ2-7	TRBV5-8	13	NA	TGTGCCAGCAGCTCCATCGGACTGAACGAGCAGTACTTC	CASSSIGLNEQYF
TRBD1	TRBJ2-5	TRBV25-1	17	NA	TGTGCCAGCAGTGAATTAGGGACAGGGGGCTTCAAGGAGACCCAGTACTTC	CASSELGTGGFKETQYF
TRBD2	TRBJ2-5	TRBV4-2	13	NA	TGTGCCAGCAGCCAGACTAGCGAAGAGACCCAGTACTTC	CASSQTSEETQYF
NA	TRBJ1-2	TRBV12-3/TRBV12-4	14	NA	TGTGCCAGCAGTCGTGTTCAGGTTAACTATGGCTACACCTTC	CASSRVQVNYGYTF
TRBD1	TRBJ2-7	TRBV6-6	14	few	TGTGCCAGCAGATCCGGGACAGGGGGGAACGAGCAGTACTTC	CASRSGTGGNEQYF
NA	TRBJ2-1	TRBV5-1	14	many	TGCGCCAGCAGCCCCCAGACCACTAACAATGAGCAGTTCTTC	CASSPQTTNNEQFF
TRBD2	TRBJ2-5	TRBV9	14	NA	TGTGCCAGCAGCGTAGCGGGAGGGCCAGAGACCCAGTACTTC	CASSVAGGPETQYF
TRBD2	TRBJ2-7	TRBV10-3	14	few	TGTGCCATCAGTGAGGGCGGGAGTACCTACGAGCAGTACTTC	CAISEGGSTYEQYF
NA	TRBJ2-7	TRBV12-3/TRBV12-4	14	NA	TGTGCCAGCAGTTTGGCCAGGACGCCCTACGAGCAGTACTTC	CASSLARTPYEQYF
NA	TRBJ1-5	TRBV24-1	18	NA	TGTGCCACCAGTGAAACCGGGACAATGTCGAATAGCAATCAGCCCCAGCATTTT	CATSETGTMSNSNQPQHF
TRBD1	TRBJ2-7	TRBV27	15	NA	TGTGCCAGCAGTTTAGCCGGGACAGGGGACTACGAGCAGTACTTC	CASSLAGTGDYEQYF
NA	TRBJ2-3	TRBV20-1	16	few	TGCAGTGCTAGAGATGTGTGGGCAGGGGAAACAGATACGCAGTATTTT	CSARDVWAGETDTQYF
NA	TRBJ1-1	TRBV5-1	15	NA	TGCGCCAGCAGCGGTCAGATCGGTAGCCGCGCTGAAGCTTTCTTT	CASSGQIGSRAEAFF
NA	TRBJ2-5	TRBV12-3/TRBV12-4	14	many	TGTGCCAGCAGACGGAGCTCAGGGCAAGAGACCCAGTACTTC	CASRRSSGQETQYF